The TCR beta chain under discussion was sequenced for a study of regulatory T cells in long-lasting Graves disease. Sample time point: persistent/refractory GD, antithyroid drugs over 5 years with positive TRAb. Extracted PBMC RNA gave rise to the TCR library. American Thyroid Association guidelines were used to diagnose Graves' disease. Germline V gene sequence: CDR1 MNHGY, CDR2 SVAAGI. This CDR3 comprises 16 residues. V dropped 3 bases and J dropped 9; count of bases not matched to a gene: 11. Investigators prepared the TCR beta libraries by applying iRepertoire HTBI primers and Arm-PCR of CDR3 regions. TCRdb recomputed calls from the multiplex PCR reads with MiXCR, one row per CDR3 protein. The table lists around 500,000 distinct CDR3 sequences, roughly 20% of them singletons.

The sample was peripheral blood mononuclear cells (PBMCs), taken when the disease was refractory, from a patient treated with antithyroid drugs. V gene TRBV6-9 combines with J gene TRBJ1-3; 10 bases align to TRBD1. This TCR was sampled from a female donor with Graves disease. The CDR3 DNA is TGTGCCAGCAGTTACACGGCGACAGGGGGCAGGGGCACCATATATTTT. Amino acids: CASSYTATGGRGTIYF.